This entry lists 7 T cell receptor beta chains sequenced from one sample in a study of blood T cell repertoires in COVID-19. Sequenced by immunoSEQ multiplex PCR; TCRdb stores in-frame clones only, minus some. The table shows fewer than 250,000 clones, with 83% occurring only once. The sample taken for sequencing was peripheral blood. The receptors derive from a human donor in a cohort sampled during active COVID-19.

This clone was observed a few times. The chain combines TRBV6-6 with TRBJ1-6; D may be TRBD1 (5 bases). The CDR3 loop spans 16 amino acids. Germline values: CDR1 MNHNY, CDR2 SVGAGI (reference sequence). With 6 bases removed from V and 9 bases from J, the gap between germline ends came to 21 bases. CDR3 sequence (DNA): TGTGCCAGCAGCCCATCGGGGGGAGGTGGCGGTTCACCCCTCCACTTT. It specifies CASSPSGGGGGSPLHF.

This chain connects TRBV6-5 to TRBJ1-2; tentative D call: TRBD1 (5 bases). This CDR3 spans 15 amino acids. Germline CDR1 and CDR2: MNHEY and SVGAGI. The V gene lost 0 bases and the J gene lost 4 bases, with 12 bases spanning the gap. The CDR3 DNA reads as TGTGCCAGCAGTTACTCGACCCTCGGGGGCTATGGCTACACCTTC. Translating gives CASSYSTLGGYGYTF.

The V gene is TRBV4-1, the J gene TRBJ1-1, with D possibly matching TRBD1 (5 bases). The germline V and J ends were trimmed by 0 bases and 5 bases, with 16 bases remaining between them. CDR3 length: 16 residues. CDR1 is MGHRA, CDR2 YSYEKL, per germline. CDR3 in amino acids: CASSQDQGDVETEAFF. The CDR3 nucleotides are TGCGCCAGCAGCCAAGACCAGGGTGATGTGGAAACTGAAGCTTTCTTT.

The rearrangement links TRBV9 to TRBJ2-3; maybe TRBD2 (5 bases). Trimming left V 0 bases short and J 4 bases short, with 12 bases between. The CDR3 has 15 amino acids. Per the germline V gene, CDR1 is SGDLS and CDR2 is YYNGEE. In DNA, the CDR3 is TGTGCCAGCAGCGTAGAAGGGAGAAAGGCAGATACGCAGTATTTT. It yields the protein CASSVEGRKADTQYF.

The chain has TRBV27 and TRBJ2-1; 9 bases align to TRBD2. V trimming: 7 bases; J trimming: 4 bases; junction bases outside the gene matches: 11. There are 16 residues in the CDR3. Germline V gene lookup returns CDR1 MNHEY and CDR2 SMNVEV (reference sequence). The CDR3 spells CASTSSLAGLYNEQFF. The CDR3 DNA follows: TGTGCCAGCACTTCCTCCCTAGCGGGGTTGTACAATGAGCAGTTCTTC.

V is TRBV2 and J is TRBJ2-7, with 14 bases identical to TRBD2. Germline V lookup: CDR1 SNHLY, CDR2 FYNNEI. V was clipped by 5 bases and J by 4 bases; unmatched bases: 7. The CDR3 runs 16 residues. The CDR3, as DNA: TGTGCCAGCAGTACACCTAGACTAGCGGGGGGGTACGAGCAGTACTTC. This gives the protein CASSTPRLAGGYEQYF.

V and J are TRBV5-1 and TRBJ1-2, with 7 positions matching TRBD1. J lost 0 bases, V lost 3 bases, and 2 bases had no gene match. The CDR3 spans 14 residues. The germline gives CDR1 SGHRS, CDR2 YFSETQ. CDR3 in amino acids: CASSSGQANYGYTF. CDR3 DNA: TGCGCCAGCAGCTCTGGACAGGCTAACTATGGCTACACCTTC.